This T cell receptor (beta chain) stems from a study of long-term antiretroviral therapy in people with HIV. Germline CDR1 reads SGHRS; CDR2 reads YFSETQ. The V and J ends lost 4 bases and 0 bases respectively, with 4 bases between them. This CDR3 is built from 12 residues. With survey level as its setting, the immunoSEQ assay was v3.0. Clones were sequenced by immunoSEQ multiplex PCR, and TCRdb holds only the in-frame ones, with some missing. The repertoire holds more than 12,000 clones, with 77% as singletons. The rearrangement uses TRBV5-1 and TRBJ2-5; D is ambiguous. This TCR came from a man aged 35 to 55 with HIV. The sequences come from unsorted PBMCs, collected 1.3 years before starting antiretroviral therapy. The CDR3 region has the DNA TGCGCCAGCAGCCTGTACCAAGAGACCCAGTACTTC. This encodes CASSLYQETQYF.